This T cell receptor (beta chain) was identified during a study of CXCR3-negative and CXCR3-positive naive CD8 T cells. In the case of this clonotype: No antigen is known for it.

CDR3 length: 17 amino acids. Germline values: CDR1 KGHDR, CDR2 SFDVKD. The libraries of TRB cDNA were prepared using 5' RACE with UMI labels. TCRdb re-called the 5' RACE reads, yielding one record per CDR3 amino acid sequence without DNA. In all, the sample yields 130,000 or so distinct CDR3 sequences. The CD45RO-CCR7+CD27+CD95- phenotype denoted naive CD8+ T cells. Regarding the study as a whole: Researchers report that CXCR3-positive naive cells carry more hydrophobic TRB CDR3s than CXCR3-negative naive cells. Diversity was high in both naive subsets and much lower in memory cells. Memory cells diverged, while naive CXCR3-positive and CXCR3-negative cells had similar TRBV-TRBJ usage.

V usage is TRBV24-1 and J usage is TRBJ2-2; checking the TCRdb D call of TRBD2 is not possible without DNA. The receptor's source is a human donor in good health. Some clones in this sample may be carry-over from other donors' samples. The sample consisted of naive CXCR3+ CD8+ T cells from blood. Noted subset: CD45RO-CCR7+CD27+CD95- naive CD8+ T cells expressing CXCR3 (TNR3+). The CDR3 loop reads CATSDFSRGGSTGELFF.